A single sample gave rise to the 8 T cell receptor beta chains below, sequenced in a study of blood T cell repertoires in COVID-19. Method: immunoSEQ multiplex PCR; TCRdb's copy keeps in-frame clones and lacks some. The sample includes about 160,000 clones, roughly 77% of them seen just once. The sample was peripheral blood. The receptors shown here come from a human donor in a cohort sampled during active COVID-19.

This sequence joins TRBV7-9 and TRBJ1-4; D not certain. Germline-derived CDR1 and CDR2 are SEHNR and FQNEAQ (reference sequence). V was trimmed by 6 bases and J by 7 bases, leaving 12 bases between them. The CDR3 has 13 residues. The CDR3 spells CASREGASEKLFF. In DNA, the CDR3 is TGTGCCAGCAGAGAGGGCGCGAGTGAAAAACTGTTTTTT.

The V and J genes are TRBV7-3 and TRBJ2-2; 8 bases fit TRBD1. CDR1 SGHTA and CDR2 FQGTGA come from the germline V gene. With 3 bases clipped from V and 5 bases from J, the junction kept 2 bases outside the gene matches. CDR3 length: 14 amino acids. The CDR3 sequence is CASSFQGATGELFF. The DNA for the CDR3 is TGTGCCAGCAGCTTCCAGGGGGCGACCGGGGAGCTGTTTTTT. Combining the CDR3 with reference TRBV7-3 and TRBJ2-2 gives the whole variable domain GAGVSQTPSNKVTEKGKYVELRCDPISGHTALYWYRQSLGQGPEFLIYFQGTGAADDSGLPNDRFFAVRPEGSVSTLKIQRTERGDSAVYLCASSFQGATGELFFGEGSRLTVL.

The V gene is TRBV7-9, the J gene TRBJ2-7, with a weak D call TRBD2 (5 bases). Germline lookup yields CDR1 SEHNR and CDR2 FQNEAQ (reference sequence). Trimming removed 6 bases at V and 7 bases at J, with 13 bases between. The length of the CDR3 is 12 residues. CDR3 coding DNA: TGTGCCAGCAGTTATAGCGTCCAGGAGCAGTACTTC. This translates into CASSYSVQEQYF.

The CDR3 nucleotides read TGTGCCAGCAGCTTAGGCAGTGGCATGGGAGGACAAGAGACCCAGTACTTC. Amino acids: CASSLGSGMGGQETQYF. This chain links TRBV5-8 with TRBJ2-5; D is possibly TRBD2 (6 bases). Germline V gives CDR1 SGHTS, CDR2 YDEGEE. With 2 bases removed from V and 2 bases from J, the gap between germline ends came to 19 bases. The CDR3 has 17 residues.

The chain combines TRBV29-1 with TRBJ2-2; 10 positions agree with TRBD1. This CDR3 contains 15 residues. V was pared by 3 bases and J by 6 bases, with 7 bases of the junction left unmatched. CDR1 SQVTM and CDR2 ANQGSEA come from the germline V gene. The CDR3 DNA follows: TGCAGCGTTGAGGTAGGGACAGGGGCCGCCGGGGAGCTGTTTTTT. It specifies CSVEVGTGAAGELFF.

The chain combines TRBV5-4 with TRBJ1-1; 8 bases match TRBD1. Germline V gene data show CDR1 as SGHNT and CDR2 as YYREEE (reference sequence). V shed 1 base, J shed 1 base, and the junction held 0 bases outside the gene matches. This CDR3 is 14 amino acids long. CDR3: CASSLQGANTEAFF. The CDR3 nucleotides read TGTGCCAGCAGCTTGCAGGGGGCGAACACTGAAGCTTTCTTT. The full variable domain, completed using reference TRBV5-4 and TRBJ1-1, is ETGVTQSPTHLIKTRGQQVTLRCSSQSGHNTVSWYQQALGQGPQFIFQYYREEENGRGNFPPRFSGLQFPNYSSELNVNALELDDSALYLCASSLQGANTEAFFGQGTRLTVV.

This clone occurred once. The V gene is TRBV3-1 (or the pseudogene TRBV3-2), the J gene TRBJ1-1; D not resolved. V lost 0 bases to trimming and J lost 2 bases, with 7 bases between them. Germline lookup yields CDR1 LGHDT and CDR2 YNNKEL (reference sequence). This CDR3 comprises 14 residues. CDR3 nucleotides: TGTGCCAGCAGCCAAGATGCCGGTAACACTGAAGCTTTCTTT. It encodes CASSQDAGNTEAFF.

This rearrangement joins TRBV19 to TRBJ2-4; possibly TRBD1 for D (6 bases). The V and J ends lost 7 bases and 16 bases respectively, with 17 bases between them. The germline V gene has CDR1 LNHDA and CDR2 SQIVND (reference sequence). This CDR3 has 11 amino acids. CDR3 loop: CASTSGDTRYF. The CDR3 bases are TGTGCCAGTACTTCCGGGGACACTCGTTACTTC.